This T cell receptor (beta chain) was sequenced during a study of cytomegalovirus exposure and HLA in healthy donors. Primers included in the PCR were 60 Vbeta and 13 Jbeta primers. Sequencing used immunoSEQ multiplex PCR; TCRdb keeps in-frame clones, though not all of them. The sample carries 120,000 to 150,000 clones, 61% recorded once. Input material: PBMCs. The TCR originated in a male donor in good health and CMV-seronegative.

CDR3 sequence: CASSQHYEQYF. In DNA, the CDR3 is TGTGCCAGCAGCCAACACTACGAGCAGTACTTC. The chain links TRBV16 to TRBJ2-7; D uncertain. Trimming cost V 2 bases and J 3 bases, with 2 bases left between them. This CDR3 is built from 11 residues. Germline CDR1 and CDR2: KGHSY and FQNENV.